This T cell receptor beta chain comes out of a study of blood T cell repertoires in COVID-19. Study-wide context: COVID-19 samples from acute and convalescent phases originated in the United States, Italy and Spain. PBMCs, B-cell-depleted T cells, or T cells were the source of the cDNA or gDNA that made up the material.

In the original processing: Amplification of reference gene primers was used by the study to estimate nucleated cell counts. The method was immunoSEQ multiplex PCR; TCRdb's version includes in-frame clones alone and lacks a portion of them. V and J calls and clone size are those listed in that table; D and trimming were worked out from the DNA. The repertoire has under 40,000 clones, around 87% of them found once; the top ten carry around 24%. This CDR3 region has 16 residues. The germline V and J ends were trimmed by 2 bases and 7 bases, with 15 bases remaining between them. Germline lookup yields CDR1 SEHNR and CDR2 FQNEAQ (reference sequence).

The source is a man over 45 with active or convalescent COVID-19. The genes are TRBV7-9 and TRBJ1-6; TRBD1 might be the D (5 bases). The sequencing input was peripheral blood. The CDR3 here is CASSLLAGRYNSPLHF. The DNA of the CDR3 is TGTGCCAGCAGCTTATTGGCAGGGCGATACAATTCACCCCTCCACTTT.